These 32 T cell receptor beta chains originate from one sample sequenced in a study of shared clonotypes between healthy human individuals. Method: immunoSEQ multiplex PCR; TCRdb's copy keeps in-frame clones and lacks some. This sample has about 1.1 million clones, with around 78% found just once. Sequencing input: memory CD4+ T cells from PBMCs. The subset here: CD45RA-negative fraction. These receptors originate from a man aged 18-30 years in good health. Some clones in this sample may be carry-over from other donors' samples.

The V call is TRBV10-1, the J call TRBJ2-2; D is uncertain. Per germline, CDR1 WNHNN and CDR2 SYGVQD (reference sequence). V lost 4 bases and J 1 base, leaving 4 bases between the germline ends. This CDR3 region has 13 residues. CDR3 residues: CASSGGNTGELFF. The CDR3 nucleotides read TGCGCCAGCAGTGGAGGGAACACCGGGGAGCTGTTTTTT.

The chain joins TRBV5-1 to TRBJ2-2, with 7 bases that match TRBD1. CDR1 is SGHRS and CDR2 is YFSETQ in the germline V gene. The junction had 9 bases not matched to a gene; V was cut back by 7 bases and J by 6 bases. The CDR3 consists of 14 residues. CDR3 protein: CASQPGQTPGELFF. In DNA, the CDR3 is TGCGCCAGCCAACCGGGACAGACGCCCGGGGAGCTGTTTTTT.

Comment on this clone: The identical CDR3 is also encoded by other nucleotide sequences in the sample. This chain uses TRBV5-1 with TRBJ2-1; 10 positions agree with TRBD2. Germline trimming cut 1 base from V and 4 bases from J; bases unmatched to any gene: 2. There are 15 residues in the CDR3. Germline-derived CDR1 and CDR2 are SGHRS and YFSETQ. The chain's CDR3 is CASSLTSGVYNEQFF. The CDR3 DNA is TGCGCCAGCAGCTTGACTAGCGGGGTTTACAATGAGCAGTTCTTC.

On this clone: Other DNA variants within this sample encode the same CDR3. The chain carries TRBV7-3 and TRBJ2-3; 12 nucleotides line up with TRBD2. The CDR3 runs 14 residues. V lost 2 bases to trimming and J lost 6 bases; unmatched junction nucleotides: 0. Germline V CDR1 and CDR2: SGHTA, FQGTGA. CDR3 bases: TGTGCCAGCAGCTTAGGGACTAGCGGGGATACGCAGTATTTT. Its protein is CASSLGTSGDTQYF. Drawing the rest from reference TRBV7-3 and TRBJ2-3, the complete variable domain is GAGVSQTPSNKVTEKGKYVELRCDPISGHTALYWYRQSLGQGPEFLIYFQGTGAADDSGLPNDRFFAVRPEGSVSTLKIQRTERGDSAVYLCASSLGTSGDTQYFGPGTRLTVL.

The CDR3, as DNA: TGTGCCAGCATCGTAACAGGGACCGGGGAGCTGTTTTTT. This encodes CASIVTGTGELFF. This chain uses TRBV28 with TRBJ2-2; possible D gene TRBD1, 6 bases. The CDR3 spans 13 residues. Trimming took off 7 bases at V and 5 bases at J, with 11 bases between the two ends. Germline V gene sequence: CDR1 MDHEN, CDR2 SYDVKM.

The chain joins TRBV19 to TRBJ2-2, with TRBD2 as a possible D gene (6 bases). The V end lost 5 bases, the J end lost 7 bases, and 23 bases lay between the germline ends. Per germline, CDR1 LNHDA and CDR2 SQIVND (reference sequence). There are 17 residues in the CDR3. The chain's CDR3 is CASSPQNAGRPGGELFF. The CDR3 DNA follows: TGTGCCAGTAGTCCCCAAAACGCGGGACGCCCCGGCGGGGAGCTGTTTTTT. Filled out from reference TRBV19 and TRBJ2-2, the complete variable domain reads DGGITQSPKYLFRKEGQNVTLSCEQNLNHDAMYWYRQDPGQGLRLIYYSQIVNDFQKGDIAEGYSVSREKKESFPLTVTSAQKNPTAFYLCASSPQNAGRPGGELFFGEGSRLTVL.

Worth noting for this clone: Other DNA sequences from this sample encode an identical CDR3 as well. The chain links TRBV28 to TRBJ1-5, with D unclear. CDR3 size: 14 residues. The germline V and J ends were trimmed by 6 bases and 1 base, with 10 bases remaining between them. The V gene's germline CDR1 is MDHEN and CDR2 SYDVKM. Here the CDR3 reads CASSLGGSNQPQHF. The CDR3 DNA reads TGTGCCAGCAGCCTTGGAGGGAGCAATCAGCCCCAGCATTTT. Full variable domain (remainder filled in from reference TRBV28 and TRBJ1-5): DVKVTQSSRYLVKRTGEKVFLECVQDMDHENMFWYRQDPGLGLRLIYFSYDVKMKEKGDIPEGYSVSREKKERFSLILESASTNQTSMYLCASSLGGSNQPQHFGDGTRLSIL.

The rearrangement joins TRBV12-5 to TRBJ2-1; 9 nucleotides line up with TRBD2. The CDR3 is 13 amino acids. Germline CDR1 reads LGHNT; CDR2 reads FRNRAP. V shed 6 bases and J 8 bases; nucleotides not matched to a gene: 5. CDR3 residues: CASGGGRADEQFF. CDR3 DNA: TGTGCTAGTGGGGGCGGGAGGGCCGATGAGCAGTTCTTC.

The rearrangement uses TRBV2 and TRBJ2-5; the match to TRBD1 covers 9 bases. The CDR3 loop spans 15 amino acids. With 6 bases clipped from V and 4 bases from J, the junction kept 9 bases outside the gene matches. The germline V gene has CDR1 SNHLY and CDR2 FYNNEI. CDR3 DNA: TGTGCCAGCAGACCCAAACAGGGGGCAAGAGAGACCCAGTACTTC. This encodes CASRPKQGARETQYF. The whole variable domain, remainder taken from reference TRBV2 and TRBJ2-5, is EPEVTQTPSHQVTQMGQEVILRCVPISNHLYFYWYRQILGQKVEFLVSFYNNEISEKSEIFDDQFSVERPDGSNFTLKIRSTKLEDSAMYFCASRPKQGARETQYFGPGTRLLVL.

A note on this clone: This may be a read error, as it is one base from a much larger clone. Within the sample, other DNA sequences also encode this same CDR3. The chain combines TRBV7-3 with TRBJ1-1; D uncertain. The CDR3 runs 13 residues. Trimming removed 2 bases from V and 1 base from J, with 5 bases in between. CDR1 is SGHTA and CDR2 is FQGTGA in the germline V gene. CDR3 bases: TGTGCCAGCAGCTTACAAGAGAACACTGAAGCTTTCTTT. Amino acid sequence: CASSLQENTEAFF.

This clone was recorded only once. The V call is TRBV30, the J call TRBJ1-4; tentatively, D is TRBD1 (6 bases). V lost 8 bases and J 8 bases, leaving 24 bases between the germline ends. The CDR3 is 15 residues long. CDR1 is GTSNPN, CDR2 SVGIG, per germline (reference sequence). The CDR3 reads CAGTPPGDLREKLFF. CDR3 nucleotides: TGTGCCGGGACACCCCCCGGAGACCTGAGGGAAAAACTGTTTTTT.

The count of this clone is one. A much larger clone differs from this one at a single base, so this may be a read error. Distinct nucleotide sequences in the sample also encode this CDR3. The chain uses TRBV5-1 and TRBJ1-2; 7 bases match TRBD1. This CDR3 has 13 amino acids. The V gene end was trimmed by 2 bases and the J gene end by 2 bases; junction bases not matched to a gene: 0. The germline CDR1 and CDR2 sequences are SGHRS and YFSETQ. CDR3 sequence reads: CASSLQGNYGYTF. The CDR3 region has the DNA TGCGCCAGCAGCTTACAGGGGAACTATGGCTACACCTTC.

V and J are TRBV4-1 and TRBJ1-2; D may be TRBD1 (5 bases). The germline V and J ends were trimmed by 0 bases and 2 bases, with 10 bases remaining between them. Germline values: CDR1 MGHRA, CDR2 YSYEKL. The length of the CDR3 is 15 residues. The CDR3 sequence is CASSQDEGHNYGYTF. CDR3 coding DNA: TGCGCCAGCAGCCAAGATGAGGGGCACAACTATGGCTACACCTTC.

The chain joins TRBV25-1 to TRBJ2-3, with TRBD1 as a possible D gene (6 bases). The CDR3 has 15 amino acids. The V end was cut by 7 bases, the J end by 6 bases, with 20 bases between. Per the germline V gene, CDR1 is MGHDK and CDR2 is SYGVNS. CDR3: CASTKWDKNGDTQYF. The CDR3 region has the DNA TGTGCCAGCACAAAATGGGACAAAAATGGGGATACGCAGTATTTT. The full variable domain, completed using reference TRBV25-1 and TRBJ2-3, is EADIYQTPRYLVIGTGKKITLECSQTMGHDKMYWYQQDPGMELHLIHYSYGVNSTEKGDLSSESTVSRIRTEHFPLTLESARPSHTSQYLCASTKWDKNGDTQYFGPGTRLTVL.

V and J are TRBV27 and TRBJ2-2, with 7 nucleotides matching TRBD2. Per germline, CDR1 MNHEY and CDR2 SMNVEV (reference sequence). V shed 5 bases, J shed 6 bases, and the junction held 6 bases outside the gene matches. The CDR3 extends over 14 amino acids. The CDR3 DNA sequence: TGTGCCAGCAGTCTAGCGGTTCGAGCCGGGGAGCTGTTTTTT. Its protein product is CASSLAVRAGELFF.

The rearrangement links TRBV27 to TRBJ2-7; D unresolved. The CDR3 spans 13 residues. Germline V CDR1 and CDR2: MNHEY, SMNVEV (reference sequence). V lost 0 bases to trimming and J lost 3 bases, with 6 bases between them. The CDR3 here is CASSLSGVYEQYF. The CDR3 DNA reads TGTGCCAGCAGTTTATCGGGCGTCTACGAGCAGTACTTC.

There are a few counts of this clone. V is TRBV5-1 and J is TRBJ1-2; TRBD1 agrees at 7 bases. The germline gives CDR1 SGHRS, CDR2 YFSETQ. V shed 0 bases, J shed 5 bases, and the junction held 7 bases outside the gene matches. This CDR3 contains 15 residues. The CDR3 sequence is CASSLVLTGTYGYTF. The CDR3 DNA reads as TGCGCCAGCAGCTTGGTATTGACAGGGACGTATGGCTACACCTTC.

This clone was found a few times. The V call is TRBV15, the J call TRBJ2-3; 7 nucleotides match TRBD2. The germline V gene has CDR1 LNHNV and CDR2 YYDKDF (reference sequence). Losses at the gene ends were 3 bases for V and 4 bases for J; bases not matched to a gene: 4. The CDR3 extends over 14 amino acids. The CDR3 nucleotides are TGTGCCACCAGCAGTCCGCGGGGGTCAGATACGCAGTATTTT. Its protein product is CATSSPRGSDTQYF.

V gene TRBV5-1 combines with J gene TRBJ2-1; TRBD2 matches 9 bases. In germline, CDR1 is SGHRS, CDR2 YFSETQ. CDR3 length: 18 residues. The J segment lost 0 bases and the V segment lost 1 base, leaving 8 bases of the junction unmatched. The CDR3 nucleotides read TGCGCCAGCAGCTTGTCGATAGCGGGAGCGAGCTCCTACAATGAGCAGTTCTTC. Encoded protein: CASSLSIAGASSYNEQFF. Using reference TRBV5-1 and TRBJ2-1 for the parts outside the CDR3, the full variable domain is KAGVTQTPRYLIKTRGQQVTLSCSPISGHRSVSWYQQTPGQGLQFLFEYFSETQRNKGNFPGRFSGRQFSNSRSEMNVSTLELGDSALYLCASSLSIAGASSYNEQFFGPGTRLTVL.

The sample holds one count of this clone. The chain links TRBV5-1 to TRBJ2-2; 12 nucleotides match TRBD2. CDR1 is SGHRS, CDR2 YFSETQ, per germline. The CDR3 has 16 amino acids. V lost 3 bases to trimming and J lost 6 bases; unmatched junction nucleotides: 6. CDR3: CASSSRLAGVSGELFF. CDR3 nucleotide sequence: TGCGCCAGCAGCTCGAGACTAGCGGGAGTCTCCGGGGAGCTGTTTTTT. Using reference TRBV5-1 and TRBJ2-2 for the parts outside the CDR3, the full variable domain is KAGVTQTPRYLIKTRGQQVTLSCSPISGHRSVSWYQQTPGQGLQFLFEYFSETQRNKGNFPGRFSGRQFSNSRSEMNVSTLELGDSALYLCASSSRLAGVSGELFFGEGSRLTVL.

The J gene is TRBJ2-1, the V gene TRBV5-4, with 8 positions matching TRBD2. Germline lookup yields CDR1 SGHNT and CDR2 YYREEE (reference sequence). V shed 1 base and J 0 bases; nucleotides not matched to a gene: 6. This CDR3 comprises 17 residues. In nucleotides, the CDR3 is TGTGCCAGCAGCTTGTCTGTCGGGGGGGGCTCCTACAATGAGCAGTTCTTC. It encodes CASSLSVGGGSYNEQFF. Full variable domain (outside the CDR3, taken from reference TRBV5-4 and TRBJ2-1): ETGVTQSPTHLIKTRGQQVTLRCSSQSGHNTVSWYQQALGQGPQFIFQYYREEENGRGNFPPRFSGLQFPNYSSELNVNALELDDSALYLCASSLSVGGGSYNEQFFGPGTRLTVL.

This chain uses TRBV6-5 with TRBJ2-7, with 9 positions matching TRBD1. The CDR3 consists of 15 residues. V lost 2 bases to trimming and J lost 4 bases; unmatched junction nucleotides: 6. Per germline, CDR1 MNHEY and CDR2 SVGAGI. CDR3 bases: TGTGCCAGCAGTTACGGAGGGACAGGGAGTTACGAGCAGTACTTC. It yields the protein CASSYGGTGSYEQYF.

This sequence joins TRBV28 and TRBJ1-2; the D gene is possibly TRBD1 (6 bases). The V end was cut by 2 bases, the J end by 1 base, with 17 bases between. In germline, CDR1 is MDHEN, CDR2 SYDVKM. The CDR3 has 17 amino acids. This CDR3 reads CASSLNGGQRSNYGYTF. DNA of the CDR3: TGTGCCAGCAGTTTAAACGGTGGACAGAGGAGTAACTATGGCTACACCTTC.

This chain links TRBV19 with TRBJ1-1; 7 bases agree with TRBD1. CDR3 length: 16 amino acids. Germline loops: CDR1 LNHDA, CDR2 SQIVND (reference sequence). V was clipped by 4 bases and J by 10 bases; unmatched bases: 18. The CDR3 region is CASSKTASRQGHGAFF. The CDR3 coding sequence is TGTGCCAGTAGTAAGACCGCCTCCAGACAGGGACACGGAGCTTTCTTT.

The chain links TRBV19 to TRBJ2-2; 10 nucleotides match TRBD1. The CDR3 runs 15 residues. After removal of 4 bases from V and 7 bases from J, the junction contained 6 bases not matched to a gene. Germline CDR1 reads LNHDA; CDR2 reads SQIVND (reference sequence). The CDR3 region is CASSRDRGLGGELFF. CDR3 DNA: TGTGCCAGTAGTAGAGACAGGGGGCTAGGCGGGGAGCTGTTTTTT.

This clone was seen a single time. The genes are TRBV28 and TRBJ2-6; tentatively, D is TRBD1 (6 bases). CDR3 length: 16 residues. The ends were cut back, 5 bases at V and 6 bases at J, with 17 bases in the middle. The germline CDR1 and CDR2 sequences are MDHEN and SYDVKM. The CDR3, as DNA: TGTGCCAGCAGTAGTACCGGACAGACCTCGGCCAACGTCCTGACTTTC. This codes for CASSSTGQTSANVLTF.

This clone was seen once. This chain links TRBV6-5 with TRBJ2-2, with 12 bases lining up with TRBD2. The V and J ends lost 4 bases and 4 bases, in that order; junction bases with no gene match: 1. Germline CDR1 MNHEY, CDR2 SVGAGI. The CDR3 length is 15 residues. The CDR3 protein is CASSSLAGGTGELFF. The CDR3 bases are TGTGCCAGCAGTTCACTAGCGGGAGGCACCGGGGAGCTGTTTTTT.

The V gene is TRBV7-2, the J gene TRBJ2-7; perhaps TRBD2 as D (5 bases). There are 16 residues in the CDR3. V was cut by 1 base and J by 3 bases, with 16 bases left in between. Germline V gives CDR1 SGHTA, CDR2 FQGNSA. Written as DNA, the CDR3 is TGTGCCAGCAGCTTAGTGGGCCTAGCCATGATCTACGAGCAGTACTTC. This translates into CASSLVGLAMIYEQYF.

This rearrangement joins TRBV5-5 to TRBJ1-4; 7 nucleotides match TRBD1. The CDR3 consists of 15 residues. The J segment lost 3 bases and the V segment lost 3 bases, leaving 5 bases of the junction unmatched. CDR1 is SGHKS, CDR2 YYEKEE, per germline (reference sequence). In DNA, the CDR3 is TGTGCCAGCAGCTATGGACAGGTTCCTAATGAAAAACTGTTTTTT. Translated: CASSYGQVPNEKLFF.

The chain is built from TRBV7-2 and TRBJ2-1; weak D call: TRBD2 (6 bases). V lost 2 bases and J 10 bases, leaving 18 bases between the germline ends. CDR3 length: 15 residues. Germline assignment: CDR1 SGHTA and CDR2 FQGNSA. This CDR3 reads CASSLTASDPPEQFF. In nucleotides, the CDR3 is TGTGCCAGCAGCTTAACGGCTAGCGATCCCCCCGAGCAGTTCTTC. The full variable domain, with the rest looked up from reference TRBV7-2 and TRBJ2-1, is GAGVSQSPSNKVTEKGKDVELRCDPISGHTALYWYRQSLGQGLEFLIYFQGNSAPDKSGLPSDRFSAERTGGSVSTLTIQRTQQEDSAVYLCASSLTASDPPEQFFGPGTRLTVL.

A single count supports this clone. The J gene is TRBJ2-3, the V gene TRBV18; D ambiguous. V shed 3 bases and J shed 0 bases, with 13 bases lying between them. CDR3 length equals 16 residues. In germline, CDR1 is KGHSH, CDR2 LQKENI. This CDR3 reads CASSPLPAGSTDTQYF. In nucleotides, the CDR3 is TGTGCCAGCTCACCGCTTCCGGCCGGTAGCACAGATACGCAGTATTTT. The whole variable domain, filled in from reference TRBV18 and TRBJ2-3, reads NAGVMQNPRHLVRRRGQEARLRCSPMKGHSHVYWYRQLPEEGLKFMVYLQKENIIDESGMPKERFSAEFPKEGPSILRIQQVVRGDSAAYFCASSPLPAGSTDTQYFGPGTRLTVL.

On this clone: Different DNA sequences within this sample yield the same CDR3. Written as DNA, the CDR3 is TGCGCCAGCAGCTCGACTAGCGGCGCCTACAATGAGCAGTTCTTC. Translating it yields CASSSTSGAYNEQFF. This chain connects TRBV5-1 to TRBJ2-1, with TRBD2 matching over 9 bases. This CDR3 is built from 15 residues. Germline V lookup: CDR1 SGHRS, CDR2 YFSETQ. The trim removed 3 bases at V and 2 bases at J, leaving 3 bases unmatched.